Below are 21 T cell receptor beta chains sequenced from a single sample in a study of blood T cell repertoires in COVID-19 (dated by TCRdb to 2020 to 2021). Libraries were constructed by the immunoSEQ multiplex PCR assay. Held by TCRdb, this immuneACCESS table contains in-frame sequences only and omits some clones. Under half of the omission traces to an unresolved V gene where checked; the cause of the rest is unknown. The sample table shows approximately 280,000 clones, and around 90% are seen once. The leading ten clones occupy 1.5% to 2% of the sample. Sequenced material: PBMCs or T cells enriched from blood (not recorded which). The receptors derive from a woman younger than 30 with acute COVID-19.

The chain links TRBV9 to TRBJ1-4; tentative D call: TRBD1 (5 bases). Germline CDR1 SGDLS, CDR2 YYNGEE. This CDR3 is 15 amino acids long. V gave up 4 bases and J gave up 2 bases, with 12 bases separating them. DNA for the CDR3: TGTGCCAGCAGCCCCCGACAGAACACTAATGAAAAACTGTTTTTT. Its translation: CASSPRQNTNEKLFF.

The CDR3 sequence is CASSPAGGDGNTIYF. The CDR3 region has the DNA TGCGCCAGCAGCCCTGCAGGGGGCGACGGAAACACCATATATTTT. The chain links TRBV5-1 to TRBJ1-3; 8 bases map to TRBD1. CDR3 length equals 15 residues. The trim removed 4 bases at V and 4 bases at J, leaving 7 bases unmatched. CDR1 SGHRS and CDR2 YFSETQ come from the germline V gene.

The chain carries TRBV12-3 or TRBV12-4 and TRBJ1-6; D gene unclear. Trimming cost V 6 bases and J 11 bases, with 14 bases left between them. CDR3 length equals 13 residues. CDR3 amino acids: CASRPRTRAPLHF. The CDR3 DNA sequence: TGTGCCAGCAGGCCTAGGACGCGGGCACCCCTCCACTTT.

This rearrangement joins TRBV28 to TRBJ2-1; 8 bases are shared with TRBD2. Germline V lookup: CDR1 MDHEN, CDR2 SYDVKM. The CDR3 extends over 13 amino acids. J was trimmed by 12 bases and V by 11 bases; bases with no gene match: 15. CDR3 coding DNA: TGTGCCGCTTGGACTAGCCAAAAACCGGGGCAGTTCTTC. Amino acids: CAAWTSQKPGQFF.

J is TRBJ1-2 and V is TRBV5-4, with D perhaps TRBD1 (6 bases). CDR1 is SGHNT, CDR2 YYREEE, per germline (reference sequence). V was shortened by 0 bases and J by 8 bases, with 14 bases between the two germline ends. The CDR3 is made up of 14 amino acids. The CDR3 bases are TGTGCCAGCAGCTTGGGGAACCTCAGGGGAGGCTACACCTTC. Amino acid sequence: CASSLGNLRGGYTF.

The rearrangement links TRBV15 to TRBJ1-2; D perhaps matches TRBD1 (6 bases). The CDR3 totals 14 residues. CDR1 and CDR2 from the germline V gene are LNHNV and YYDKDF (reference sequence). The V gene lost 5 bases and the J gene lost 1 base, with 11 bases spanning the gap. DNA for the CDR3: TGTGCCACCAGCTGGGGGCGCAGTAACTATGGCTACACCTTC. Amino acid sequence: CATSWGRSNYGYTF. The full variable domain, with the rest looked up from reference TRBV15 and TRBJ1-2, is DAMVIQNPRYQVTQFGKPVTLSCSQTLNHNVMYWYQQKSSQAPKLLFHYYDKDFNNEADTPDNFQSRRPNTSFCFLDIRSPGLGDTAMYLCATSWGRSNYGYTFGSGTRLTVV.

This rearrangement joins TRBV11-2 to TRBJ2-3; 8 nucleotides align to TRBD1. The germline V gene has CDR1 SGHAT and CDR2 FQNNGV. J was trimmed by 2 bases and V by 3 bases; bases with no gene match: 4. This CDR3 is 15 amino acids long. The CDR3: CASSFGGQATDTQYF. The CDR3 DNA sequence: TGTGCCAGCAGCTTTGGGGGACAGGCCACAGATACGCAGTATTTT.

The chain links TRBV9 to TRBJ1-3, with 7 bases identical to TRBD1. Germline trimming cut 5 bases from V and 6 bases from J; bases unmatched to any gene: 8. Germline CDR1 and CDR2: SGDLS and YYNGEE. The CDR3 contains 14 residues. The CDR3: CASSRTGQKNTIYF. CDR3 in DNA: TGTGCCAGCAGTCGTACGGGACAGAAAAACACCATATATTTT.

The chain employs TRBV10-1 and TRBJ2-7, with D perhaps matching TRBD2 (5 bases). The CDR3 spans 13 residues. Germline V lookup: CDR1 WNHNN, CDR2 SYGVQD (reference sequence). V lost 4 bases, J lost 0 bases, and 7 bases lay in between. As DNA, the CDR3 is TGCGCCAGCAGTGGAGGGAGCTCCTACGAGCAGTACTTC. It specifies CASSGGSSYEQYF.

The chain uses TRBV3-1 (or the pseudogene TRBV3-2) and TRBJ2-1; a possible D gene is TRBD1 (5 bases). Germline V CDR1 and CDR2: LGHDT, YNNKEL (reference sequence). The CDR3 extends over 13 amino acids. With 2 bases removed from V and 9 bases from J, the gap between germline ends came to 11 bases. The CDR3 spells CASSQLNTGEQFF. In DNA, the CDR3 is TGTGCCAGCAGCCAACTAAACACAGGTGAGCAGTTCTTC.

The chain links TRBV5-4 to TRBJ2-1; D is unclear. CDR3 length: 11 residues. V lost 4 bases and J lost 9, with 8 bases in between. CDR1 SGHNT and CDR2 YYREEE come from the germline V gene (reference sequence). The CDR3, as DNA: TGTGCCAGCAGCGTTCGGAGTGAGCAGTTCTTC. Amino acids: CASSVRSEQFF.

The V and J genes are TRBV7-8 and TRBJ1-3; 9 bases map to TRBD1. CDR1 and CDR2 from the germline V gene are SGHVS and FQNEAQ. The ends lost 4 bases at V and 5 bases at J; junction bases unmatched: 3. The CDR3 is 14 residues long. CDR3 nucleotide sequence: TGTGCCAGCAGCTACGGGACAGGGAGAAACACCATATATTTT. It encodes CASSYGTGRNTIYF.

This chain uses TRBV10-1 with TRBJ2-2, with 7 bases identical to TRBD1. The CDR3 has 16 residues. The germline V gene has CDR1 WNHNN and CDR2 SYGVQD (reference sequence). The J segment lost 2 bases and the V segment lost 5 bases, leaving 8 bases of the junction unmatched. CDR3 protein: CASSLRGGLNTGELFF. The CDR3 DNA follows: TGCGCCAGCAGTCTAAGAGGGGGCCTCAACACCGGGGAGCTGTTTTTT.

The chain recombines TRBV15 with TRBJ2-6; D ambiguous. Germline V lookup: CDR1 LNHNV, CDR2 YYDKDF (reference sequence). Deletions cut 3 bases from V and 0 bases from J, with 12 bases between. The CDR3 covers 17 residues. The CDR3 loop reads CATSSRKRYSGANVLTF. In DNA, the CDR3 is TGTGCCACCAGCAGTAGAAAACGGTACTCTGGGGCCAACGTCCTGACTTTC. Full variable domain (outside the CDR3, taken from reference TRBV15 and TRBJ2-6): DAMVIQNPRYQVTQFGKPVTLSCSQTLNHNVMYWYQQKSSQAPKLLFHYYDKDFNNEADTPDNFQSRRPNTSFCFLDIRSPGLGDTAMYLCATSSRKRYSGANVLTFGAGSRLTVL.

V and J are TRBV5-4 and TRBJ2-7; TRBD1 might be the D (6 bases). V lost 4 bases to trimming and J lost 2 bases, with 13 bases between them. The CDR3 consists of 14 residues. Per germline, CDR1 SGHNT and CDR2 YYREEE (reference sequence). The DNA of the CDR3 is TGTGCCAGCAGCCCCGTCAGGGGAGCCTACGAGCAGTACTTC. Translated, it gives CASSPVRGAYEQYF. Full variable domain (remainder filled in from reference TRBV5-4 and TRBJ2-7): ETGVTQSPTHLIKTRGQQVTLRCSSQSGHNTVSWYQQALGQGPQFIFQYYREEENGRGNFPPRFSGLQFPNYSSELNVNALELDDSALYLCASSPVRGAYEQYFGPGTRLTVT.

J is TRBJ2-3 and V is TRBV7-6, with 7 positions matching TRBD2. This CDR3 is 16 amino acids long. The V gene end was trimmed by 0 bases and the J gene end by 5 bases; junction bases not matched to a gene: 8. The germline V gene has CDR1 SGHVS and CDR2 FNYEAQ. The CDR3 loop reads CASSLAQGTTKDTQYF. CDR3 coding DNA: TGTGCCAGCAGCTTAGCGCAAGGGACTACGAAAGATACGCAGTATTTT.

The chain employs TRBV24-1 and TRBJ2-3; D is perhaps TRBD2 (5 bases). V was shortened by 4 bases and J by 1 base, with 20 bases between the two germline ends. The CDR3 totals 18 residues. The V gene's germline CDR1 is KGHDR and CDR2 SFDVKD. CDR3 bases: TGTGCCACCAGTGACCCCCAGGACTTTTCCGTAGGCACAGATACGCAGTATTTT. As protein: CATSDPQDFSVGTDTQYF.

CDR3 bases: TGTGCCAGCAGCAAAGGTGCAGGGGGTGATCAGCCCCAGCATTTT. It is translated as CASSKGAGGDQPQHF. The rearrangement joins TRBV21-1 to TRBJ1-5; TRBD1 is the table's D call, not checked against the DNA. TRBV21-1 is noted as a pseudogene. The CDR3 contains 15 residues.

Concerning this clone: One end of the junction does not line up with germline, which may come from a read error. Here the CDR3 reads CASSRGAGANVPTF. DNA for the CDR3: TGTGCCAGCAGCCGAGGGGCGGGGGCCAACGTCCCGACTTTC. V is TRBV11-2 and J is TRBJ2-6; weak D call: TRBD2 (7 bases). This CDR3 is 14 amino acids long. CDR1 is SGHAT and CDR2 is FQNNGV in the germline V gene.

The sample holds one count of this clone. The V call is TRBV6-6, the J call TRBJ2-1, with TRBD1 as a possible D gene (5 bases). The CDR3 sequence is 19 residues long. The germline CDR1 and CDR2 sequences are MNHNY and SVGAGI (reference sequence). The V and J ends lost 5 bases and 8 bases respectively, with 31 bases between them. The CDR3 DNA reads as TGTGCCAGCAGTCATTCCCCTATAATAGGGGCCACCCTCTCCGATGAGCAGTTCTTC. Translation gives CASSHSPIIGATLSDEQFF.

V gene TRBV18 combines with J gene TRBJ2-1; the match to TRBD2 covers 16 bases. Looked up from germline, CDR1 is KGHSH and CDR2 is LQKENI. The V and J ends lost 4 bases and 5 bases, in that order; junction bases with no gene match: 8. CDR3 length: 18 amino acids. The CDR3 DNA is TGTGCCAGCTCACAACCGGGACTAGCGGGAGGGCTCCACAATGAGCAGTTCTTC. Translating gives CASSQPGLAGGLHNEQFF.